A selection of T cell receptor beta chains follows, all from one sample in a study of CXCR3-negative and CXCR3-positive naive CD8 T cells. TCRdb reprocessed the 5' RACE reads; each CDR3 protein has one entry and no DNA is given. Listed are some 150,000 distinct CDR3 sequences; over 0.35% falls within the top ten. Input material: naive CXCR3+ CD8+ T cells from blood. These receptors were taken from a human donor in good health. Some clones in this sample may be carry-over from other donors' samples. Both conserved end residues are part of each CDR3.

j_call,v_call,cdr3_aa
TRBJ2-7,TRBV7-9,CASSLLAGNSYEQYF
TRBJ2-1,TRBV15,CATSETRDRVVNEQFF
TRBJ2-7,TRBV7-9,CASSTNRGRTYEQYF
TRBJ2-7,TRBV7-9,CASSFAPGQGLDEQYF
TRBJ1-1,TRBV2,CASSETPLLTEAFF
TRBJ1-2,TRBV5-1,CASSLGWGRNYGYTF
TRBJ1-5,TRBV24-1,CATSDLSTYQPQHF
TRBJ2-7,TRBV20-1,CSARLSYEQYF
TRBJ1-5,TRBV21-1,CASTSNQPQHF
TRBJ2-3,TRBV19,CASSITSGGSTDTQYF
TRBJ2-1,TRBV4-1,CASSLVLRYEQFF
TRBJ1-1,TRBV29-1,CSVESPRGGKNTEAFF
TRBJ1-1,TRBV19,CASSMVGASEAFF
TRBJ2-3,TRBV29-1,CSVGGGAKFTDTQYF
TRBJ2-1,TRBV15,CATSGQGRNEQFF
TRBJ2-7,TRBV20-1,CSARMPGLAEQYF
TRBJ2-1,TRBV27,CATQPGGGNEQFF
TRBJ2-1,TRBV28,CASSKEGSGGADEQFF
TRBJ2-5,TRBV6-5,CASSDSLRRETQYF
TRBJ2-7,TRBV28,CASSPPTRDRSYEQYF
TRBJ2-7,TRBV19,CASSTGTLDYEQYF
TRBJ2-7,TRBV4-1,CASSQAATVPYEQYF
TRBJ1-2,TRBV6-2/TRBV6-3,CASRRGIYGYTF
TRBJ1-1,TRBV27,CASSARGGTEAFF
TRBJ2-5,TRBV2,CASSGLRAGGRETQYF
TRBJ2-6,TRBV6-6,CASSLTPTGGSGANVLTF
TRBJ2-7,TRBV28,CASSLRLLAGVYERYF
TRBJ2-2,TRBV29-1,CSVEDGHTGELFF
TRBJ2-1,TRBV29-1,CSVEAQGQGVIYEQFF
TRBJ1-1,TRBV5-6,CASRSAWVNTEAFF